Listed below are T cell receptor beta chains from one sample, sequenced in a study of T-cell reconstitution after alpha-beta-depleted transplantation in children. Each CDR3 protein gets one entry after TCRdb re-called the PCR reads with MiXCR. The repertoire holds about 400,000 distinct CDR3 sequences, with about an eighth as singletons. The sample was PBMCs, taken from the stem cell graft. The receptors come from a human donor who donated a stem cell graft to a child with Fanconi anemia. Both conserved end residues are part of each CDR3. D genes are given only for firm matches. Some rows mark clone size as missing; the rest say once, few, many or name a class of expanded clone.

cdr3_nt: TGCGCCAGCAGCCCCGGCTCGGGTTTAAGCACAGATACGCAGTATTTT; cdr3_aa: CASSPGSGLSTDTQYF; v_call: TRBV5-1; clone_size: few; d_call: .; j_call: TRBJ2-3
cdr3_nt: TGCAGCGTTCTAGTCAATGAGCAGTTCTTC; cdr3_aa: CSVLVNEQFF; v_call: TRBV29-1; clone_size: many; d_call: .; j_call: TRBJ2-1
cdr3_nt: TGTGCCAGCAGCTTCCAGGGGCTCTTGGATGAAAAACTGTTTTTT; cdr3_aa: CASSFQGLLDEKLFF; v_call: TRBV7-8; clone_size: few; d_call: .; j_call: TRBJ1-4
cdr3_nt: TGCAGTGCTCCACGCACAGATACGCAGTATTTT; cdr3_aa: CSAPRTDTQYF; v_call: TRBV20-1; clone_size: .; d_call: .; j_call: TRBJ2-3
cdr3_nt: TGTGCCAGCGCCCGGGACAGGAACACTGAAGCTTTCTTT; cdr3_aa: CASARDRNTEAFF; v_call: TRBV2; clone_size: few; d_call: TRBD1; j_call: TRBJ1-1
cdr3_nt: TGTGCCAGCAGCTTAGTAAGACTAGCGGGGGGCGGGGAAAACATTCAGTACTTC; cdr3_aa: CASSLVRLAGGGENIQYF; v_call: TRBV11-2; clone_size: .; d_call: TRBD2; j_call: TRBJ2-4
cdr3_nt: TGTGCCAGCAGTTTATACTTACGCAACACCGGGGAGCTGTTTTTT; cdr3_aa: CASSLYLRNTGELFF; v_call: TRBV12-3/TRBV12-4; clone_size: few; d_call: .; j_call: TRBJ2-2
cdr3_nt: TGTGCCAGCAGCGTAGGCCGGAAAGGGGCCAACGTCCTGACTTTC; cdr3_aa: CASSVGRKGANVLTF; v_call: TRBV9; clone_size: .; d_call: .; j_call: TRBJ2-6
cdr3_nt: TGCAGCGTTGACGAGGGGGATGGCTACACCTTC; cdr3_aa: CSVDEGDGYTF; v_call: TRBV29-1; clone_size: few; d_call: .; j_call: TRBJ1-2
cdr3_nt: TGTGCCTGGAGGATGGGGGGCGGCACTGAAGCTTTCTTT; cdr3_aa: CAWRMGGGTEAFF; v_call: TRBV30; clone_size: few; d_call: .; j_call: TRBJ1-1
cdr3_nt: TGCAGTGCGCGGGACAGTCTAGCCAAAAACATTCAGTACTTC; cdr3_aa: CSARDSLAKNIQYF; v_call: TRBV20-1; clone_size: many; d_call: .; j_call: TRBJ2-4
cdr3_nt: TGTGCCAGCAGCATAGGACTGGCGAGACCTACCTCCACTGAAGCTTTCTTT; cdr3_aa: CASSIGLARPTSTEAFF; v_call: TRBV11-2; clone_size: few; d_call: .; j_call: TRBJ1-1
cdr3_nt: TGTGCCACTTCTAGCGGGGGGCTTTCTGATACGCAGTATTTT; cdr3_aa: CATSSGGLSDTQYF; v_call: TRBV24-1; clone_size: .; d_call: TRBD2; j_call: TRBJ2-3
cdr3_nt: TGTGCCAGCAGCGTAACAGCGGGTGTGGGCTACAATGAGCAGTTCTTC; cdr3_aa: CASSVTAGVGYNEQFF; v_call: TRBV9; clone_size: .; d_call: .; j_call: TRBJ2-1
cdr3_nt: TGTGCCAGCAGCTTGGCCAGAGCAAATGAGCAGTTCTTC; cdr3_aa: CASSLARANEQFF; v_call: TRBV5-4; clone_size: few; d_call: .; j_call: TRBJ2-1
cdr3_nt: TGTGCCAGCAGATACGTCCTAGGGATGGCTGAAGCTTTCTTT; cdr3_aa: CASRYVLGMAEAFF; v_call: TRBV7-2; clone_size: few; d_call: .; j_call: TRBJ1-1
cdr3_nt: TGTGCCATCAGTTGGGGACCCGGCGGTCGCACAGATACGCAGTATTTT; cdr3_aa: CAISWGPGGRTDTQYF; v_call: TRBV10-3; clone_size: .; d_call: .; j_call: TRBJ2-3
cdr3_nt: TGCGCCAGCAGCCAAGAAGCCTGGACCGGGGAGCTGTTTTTT; cdr3_aa: CASSQEAWTGELFF; v_call: TRBV4-3; clone_size: few; d_call: .; j_call: TRBJ2-2
cdr3_nt: TGTGCCAGCAGCAGCGATTCACTGGATCAGCCCCAGCATTTT; cdr3_aa: CASSSDSLDQPQHF; v_call: TRBV28; clone_size: few; d_call: .; j_call: TRBJ1-5
cdr3_nt: TGCGCCAGCAGCTTGGGACAGGTGGGGGAAAAACTGTTTTTT; cdr3_aa: CASSLGQVGEKLFF; v_call: TRBV5-1; clone_size: few; d_call: .; j_call: TRBJ1-4
cdr3_nt: TGTGCCAGCAGCTTAGGGGGATCGGCAGATACGCAGTATTTT; cdr3_aa: CASSLGGSADTQYF; v_call: TRBV7-2; clone_size: few; d_call: .; j_call: TRBJ2-3
cdr3_nt: TGTGCCAGCAGCTTACAAGGGATAACTAGCACAGATACGCAGTATTTT; cdr3_aa: CASSLQGITSTDTQYF; v_call: TRBV7-2; clone_size: many; d_call: .; j_call: TRBJ2-3
cdr3_nt: TGTGCCAGCAGTTTCCCCGGACAGCCCCAGCATTTT; cdr3_aa: CASSFPGQPQHF; v_call: TRBV12-3/TRBV12-4; clone_size: .; d_call: .; j_call: TRBJ1-5
cdr3_nt: TGTGCCAGCAGCTTCCGAGGACAGGGAGGCTACGAGCAGTACTTC; cdr3_aa: CASSFRGQGGYEQYF; v_call: TRBV7-2; clone_size: .; d_call: TRBD1; j_call: TRBJ2-7
cdr3_nt: TGTGCCAGTAGTCCCAGGGACAGACGGGAGACCCAGTACTTC; cdr3_aa: CASSPRDRRETQYF; v_call: TRBV19; clone_size: .; d_call: TRBD1; j_call: TRBJ2-5
cdr3_nt: TGTGCCAGCAGCAGGACAGGGGACAGTTCACCCCTCCACTTT; cdr3_aa: CASSRTGDSSPLHF; v_call: TRBV6-5; clone_size: many; d_call: TRBD1; j_call: TRBJ1-6
cdr3_nt: TGCGCCAGCAGCCTCGGACAGCACAATGAGCAGTTCTTC; cdr3_aa: CASSLGQHNEQFF; v_call: TRBV5-1; clone_size: few; d_call: .; j_call: TRBJ2-1
cdr3_nt: TGCGCCAGCAGCTTGGACCCACAAGAGACCCAGTACTTC; cdr3_aa: CASSLDPQETQYF; v_call: TRBV5-1; clone_size: many; d_call: .; j_call: TRBJ2-5
cdr3_nt: TGTGCCAGCAGCCTGCTCTTCAACACTGAAGCTTTCTTT; cdr3_aa: CASSLLFNTEAFF; v_call: TRBV7-3; clone_size: many; d_call: .; j_call: TRBJ1-1
cdr3_nt: TGTGCCAGCAGCTCGTTACTCATCGGACAGGGGACCTACGAGCAGTACTTC; cdr3_aa: CASSSLLIGQGTYEQYF; v_call: TRBV4-2; clone_size: .; d_call: TRBD1; j_call: TRBJ2-7
cdr3_nt: TGTGCCAGCAGCTTCAACAGGGGGACCATAGAGAACACCTTC; cdr3_aa: CASSFNRGTIENTF; v_call: TRBV11-2; clone_size: .; d_call: TRBD1; j_call: TRBJ1-2
cdr3_nt: TGTGCCAGCAGCGCAAGAGCGAGCGTAGAGACCCAGTACTTC; cdr3_aa: CASSARASVETQYF; v_call: TRBV9; clone_size: .; d_call: .; j_call: TRBJ2-5
cdr3_nt: TGCGCCAGCAGCCAAGTTGCACAGGGAGGTAATGAGCAGTTCTTC; cdr3_aa: CASSQVAQGGNEQFF; v_call: TRBV4-3; clone_size: .; d_call: .; j_call: TRBJ2-1
cdr3_nt: TGTGCCAGCAGGAAAATAGCGGGGAGCCAAGAGACCCAGTACTTC; cdr3_aa: CASRKIAGSQETQYF; v_call: TRBV7-2; clone_size: .; d_call: TRBD2; j_call: TRBJ2-5
cdr3_nt: TGTGCCAGCAGTGAATTGGGCGGGCGAGGGGAGCTGTTTTTT; cdr3_aa: CASSELGGRGELFF; v_call: TRBV6-1; clone_size: .; d_call: .; j_call: TRBJ2-2
cdr3_nt: TGTGCCAGCAGCTTAGGAGGCGGGGGACCTTACAATGAGCAGTTCTTC; cdr3_aa: CASSLGGGGPYNEQFF; v_call: TRBV7-9; clone_size: few; d_call: TRBD2; j_call: TRBJ2-1
cdr3_nt: TGTGCCAGTAGTATGTTAGTTTTAGGGGGCGACGGATACACTGAAGCTTTCTTT; cdr3_aa: CASSMLVLGGDGYTEAFF; v_call: TRBV19; clone_size: .; d_call: TRBD1; j_call: TRBJ1-1
cdr3_nt: TGCGCCAGCTGTACTTCGGGCGGCACAGATACGCAGTATTTT; cdr3_aa: CASCTSGGTDTQYF; v_call: TRBV5-1; clone_size: few; d_call: .; j_call: TRBJ2-3
cdr3_nt: TGCGCCAGCAGCGAGACACCCGACCAAGAGACCCAGTACTTC; cdr3_aa: CASSETPDQETQYF; v_call: TRBV5-1; clone_size: few; d_call: .; j_call: TRBJ2-5
cdr3_nt: TGTGCCAGCAGCTTACCTAACGGCGATGAGCAGTTCTTC; cdr3_aa: CASSLPNGDEQFF; v_call: TRBV7-2; clone_size: .; d_call: .; j_call: TRBJ2-1
cdr3_nt: TGTGCCAGCGGGGGGATTTCTCGCGGTGAGCAGTTCTTC; cdr3_aa: CASGGISRGEQFF; v_call: TRBV7-8; clone_size: .; d_call: .; j_call: TRBJ2-1
cdr3_nt: TGCAGTGCTCTCCCCCCCGGTAGGAACACTGAAGCTTTCTTT; cdr3_aa: CSALPPGRNTEAFF; v_call: TRBV20-1; clone_size: .; d_call: .; j_call: TRBJ1-1
cdr3_nt: TGCGCCAGCAGCCTCGGCCAAGCGGGGGGCACGTACGGGAATGAGCAGTTCTTC; cdr3_aa: CASSLGQAGGTYGNEQFF; v_call: TRBV5-1; clone_size: .; d_call: TRBD2; j_call: TRBJ2-1
cdr3_nt: TGTGCCAGCAGTACAGGGGGGGTGAGCACTGAAGCTTTCTTT; cdr3_aa: CASSTGGVSTEAFF; v_call: TRBV6-6; clone_size: many; d_call: TRBD1; j_call: TRBJ1-1
cdr3_nt: TGTGCCAGCAGTCCCCTGGCATCGACCGGCTCCTACGAGCAGTACTTC; cdr3_aa: CASSPLASTGSYEQYF; v_call: TRBV27; clone_size: .; d_call: .; j_call: TRBJ2-7
cdr3_nt: TGCGCCAGCACCCCGACAGGGACGAACACCGGGGAGCTGTTTTTT; cdr3_aa: CASTPTGTNTGELFF; v_call: TRBV5-1; clone_size: many; d_call: TRBD1; j_call: TRBJ2-2
cdr3_nt: TGTGCCAGCAGCCGTTTTGGTTCCGAAAAACTGTTTTTT; cdr3_aa: CASSRFGSEKLFF; v_call: TRBV3-1; clone_size: .; d_call: .; j_call: TRBJ1-4
cdr3_nt: TGTGCCAGCAGCTTGGAACAGGGGGGCACTGAAGCTTTCTTT; cdr3_aa: CASSLEQGGTEAFF; v_call: TRBV5-5; clone_size: many; d_call: TRBD1; j_call: TRBJ1-1
cdr3_nt: TGCAGTGCTTACACGGGGGAAAAGGCCGGGGAGCTGTTTTTT; cdr3_aa: CSAYTGEKAGELFF; v_call: TRBV20-1; clone_size: .; d_call: .; j_call: TRBJ2-2
cdr3_nt: TGCGCCAGCAGCTCCATGGGGGCGGCGAACACCGGGGAGCTGTTTTTT; cdr3_aa: CASSSMGAANTGELFF; v_call: TRBV5-1; clone_size: few; d_call: .; j_call: TRBJ2-2
cdr3_nt: TGTGCCAGCAGCTGGGCAGGAACCAGCTACGAGCAGTACTTC; cdr3_aa: CASSWAGTSYEQYF; v_call: TRBV7-8; clone_size: many; d_call: .; j_call: TRBJ2-7
cdr3_nt: TGTGCCAGCAGCCCACAGGGGTTGAGCACAGATACGCAGTATTTT; cdr3_aa: CASSPQGLSTDTQYF; v_call: TRBV7-8; clone_size: .; d_call: TRBD1; j_call: TRBJ2-3